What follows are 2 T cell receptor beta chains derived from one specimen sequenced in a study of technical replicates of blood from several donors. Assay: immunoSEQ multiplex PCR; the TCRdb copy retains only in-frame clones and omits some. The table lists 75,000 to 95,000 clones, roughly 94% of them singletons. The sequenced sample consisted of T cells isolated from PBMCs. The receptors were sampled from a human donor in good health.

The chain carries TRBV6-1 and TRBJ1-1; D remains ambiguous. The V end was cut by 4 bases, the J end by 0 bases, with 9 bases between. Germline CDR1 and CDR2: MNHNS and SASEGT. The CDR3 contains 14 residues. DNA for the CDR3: TGTGCCAGCAGTGTCAGGCAGATGAACACTGAAGCTTTCTTT. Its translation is CASSVRQMNTEAFF.

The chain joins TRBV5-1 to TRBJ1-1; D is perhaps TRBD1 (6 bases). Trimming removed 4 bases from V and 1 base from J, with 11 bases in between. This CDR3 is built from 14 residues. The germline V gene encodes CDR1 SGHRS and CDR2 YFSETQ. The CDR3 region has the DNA TGCGCCAGCAGCCCCAGGGGAAAGAACACTGAAGCTTTCTTT. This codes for CASSPRGKNTEAFF.